The TCR beta chain described here comes from a study of vaccination effects on CD4 cells after COVID-19 (dated by TCRdb to the early 2020s). The study in broad terms: Each participant received two doses of an mRNA SARS-CoV-2 vaccine, either BNT162b2 or mRNA-1273. SARS-CoV-2 spike-specific CD4+ TCR repertoires were compared before and after mRNA vaccination in COVID-19 convalescent patients and in infection-naive vaccine recipients. Cultures from other donors in the study were sequenced using the Oncomine TCR Beta short-read assay on an Illumina iSeq 100. A total of some eleven COVID-19 convalescent patients and several SARS-CoV-2-naive healthy vaccine recipients were included in the full study. Broader findings and caveats from the paper: Only a small number of convalescent patients were included, and no early post-infection timepoints were available, which limited the study. Marked clonal contraction was observed in both infection-induced and vaccine-induced clones at late post-vaccination timepoints, consistent with waning T cell responses. Among healthy vaccine recipients, nearly all vaccine-induced clones were SARS-CoV-2 mono-reactive, and just 1 of 255 was cross-reactive with common cold coronaviruses.

This clone was detected only once. The clone's antigen remains unknown. No base-level quality is on record; no much larger clone is a single base apart. In the ViraFEST assay, PBMC were stimulated with viral peptide pools, and TCR sequencing was then used to find antigen-specific CD4+ T cell clonotypes based on their expansion. After approximately eleven days of culture, CD4+ T cells were isolated with the EasySep CD4+ T cell isolation kit. Negative nucleocapsid antibody results before and after vaccination confirmed that the healthy vaccine recipients had no prior SARS-CoV-2 infection. Around 2 million PBMC per well were cultured in IMDM with around 5% human AB serum, 8 to 10 IU/ml IL-2 and gentamicin, plus 10 ug/ml peptides. Half of the culture medium was replaced with fresh IL-2-containing medium on days 3 and 7. Unless otherwise noted, each peptide stimulation condition was cultured in triplicate wells. Using Ficoll-Paque Plus gradient centrifugation, PBMC were separated from whole blood and then either used fresh or cryopreserved at -140C. The overlapping peptide pools covered the spike proteins of SARS-CoV-2 as well as those of the common cold coronaviruses HCoV-NL63, HCoV-OC43 and HCoV-229E. The QIAamp micro DNA kit was used to extract genomic DNA from the cultured CD4+ T cells.

Library creation used the immunoSEQ multiplex PCR assay. DNA from the cultured, isolated CD4+ T cells was subjected to TCR beta CDR3 sequencing. Per the source publication's procedure: Non-productive TCR sequences were discarded, and reads were trimmed to the CDR3 region, with only CDR3s of 7 or more amino acids retained. Antigen-specific clonotypes were identified with the MANAFEST web app by comparing expansion in peptide wells against reference cultures. To count as positive, a clone had to show expansion at FDR<0.05 compared with the reference and with all other wells, an odds ratio above 5, and a frequency above 0.1% in two replicate wells. A clonotype was defined as cross-reactive if the clonotype was significantly expanded both in SARS-CoV-2 spike wells and in at least one common cold coronavirus spike condition. CDR3 similarity was assessed by Levenshtein distance with the stringdist R package, and unrooted trees were built with ape in R 3.6.1. TCRdb's version of the immuneACCESS table is confined to in-frame rearrangements and falls short of the full clone set. An unresolved V gene accounts for under half of the shortfall where checked; the remainder is of unknown origin. The DNA gave D and trimming, while V, J and clone size come from that table. This sample holds tens of thousands of clones; 68% were observed only once. The leading ten clones occupy about 9.9% of the sample.

The CDR1 and CDR2 encoded by the germline V gene are KGHDR and SFDVKD. Its CDR3 holds 12 amino acids, cysteine through phenylalanine. This entry keeps only the CDR3 DNA: 36 bases, framed from base 1. V sheds 7 bases and J sheds 7 bases, leaving 13 bases between their ends. The chain couples TRBV24-1 to TRBJ2-7; the D gene is tentatively TRBD1 or TRBD2, each matching 5 bases. Sequences were derived from CD4+ T cells from PBMCs cultured with HCoV-NL63 spike peptides, sampled before COVID-19 vaccination. The meaning of the sample's cell subset or site label: HCoV-NL63 spike overlapping peptide pool stimulation. The receptor was isolated from a human donor who received a COVID-19 vaccine. The CDR3: CATRGVMGEQYF. The nucleotide sequence is TGTGCCACCAGGGGGGTCATGGGTGAGCAGTACTTC.